This T cell receptor beta chain was recovered during a study of blood T cell repertoires in COVID-19. The overall study: Acute and convalescent COVID-19 samples came from the United States, Italy and Spain. T cells, B-cell-depleted T cells, or PBMCs supplied cDNA or gDNA.

Patients of the Seattle cohort, enrolled during active infection, were followed longitudinally. The CDR3 length is 16 residues. The germline V gene has CDR1 SGHRS and CDR2 YFSETQ. The ends were cut back, 0 bases at V and 4 bases at J, with 13 bases in the middle. Per the study methods: Amplifying reference gene primers gave estimates of nucleated cell counts. Sequencing used immunoSEQ multiplex PCR; TCRdb keeps in-frame clones, though not all of them. That table supplies the V and J calls and clone size; D and trimming were determined from the DNA. This sample carries 150,000 to 180,000 clones, approximately 85% of them seen once, and the ten largest clones take approximately 0.6%.

The chain combines TRBV5-1 with TRBJ2-2; possibly TRBD2 for D (7 bases). The sequence came from a man in his sixties with COVID-19, enrolled during active disease. The sample comprised peripheral blood. The CDR3 reads CASSLARGASTGELFF. The CDR3 nucleotides read TGCGCCAGCAGCTTGGCCCGGGGGGCCTCCACCGGGGAGCTGTTTTTT.